The subject of this entry is one TCR beta chain. Its antigen is still unknown. No base qualities exist here, and no much larger clone lies one base off it. The record originates from a study of shared clonotypes between healthy human individuals (dated by TCRdb to 2018 to 2021). Context from the whole study: Three men and two women, aged 18 to 49 years, made up the cohort. Per donor, leukapheresis produced somewhere between about 0.9 and 9.5 billion PBMCs. Libraries were prepared and TCR repertoires were sequenced by different laboratories using diverse techniques, in order to increase sequencing depth and limit assay-specific biases. To estimate repertoire size and how much clonotypes are shared between individuals, the study performed deep sequencing of blood TCR repertoires from a few healthy adults. Broader findings and caveats from the paper: Sampling was restricted to blood, and TCR repertoires in tissue are likely to differ from TCR repertoires in blood. Pairwise subsampling led to the expectation that sequencing depth would affect the degree of clonotype sharing among donors. Because the study included a small number of donors, the genetic and exposure-history diversity represented was limited.

Using the deep immunoSEQ assay, TCR CDR3 regions were amplified from genomic DNA by multiplex PCR. Extracted genomic DNA from each cell subset was distributed evenly across all wells of several immunoSEQ 96-well plates, and each plate was treated as a replicate. For unsorted PBMC, around 290 ng of genomic DNA, equivalent to 30,000 to 35,000 T cell genomes, went into each replicate PCR. Genomic DNA from unsorted PBMC was sequenced over ten immunoSEQ deep assay plates. Purified libraries were measured with a Qubit 3.0 fluorometer, size-checked on a Bioanalyzer 2100, and measured again with the KAPA Library Quantification kit. Each immunoSEQ 96-well plate was sequenced on its own single-read 150-cycle Illumina NextSeq 550 flow cell. Concerning the study's data processing: The immunoSEQ output contained only junctional sequences without quality scores, so filtering could not match that applied to full-length reads. Sequences were annotated with PyIR, a Python wrapper for IgBLAST v1.9, and V/J genes and CDR3 were assigned using IMGT germline references. Any read was removed if the V/J assignment was weak (E-value above 1e-6), the CDR3 was missing, or the read contained stop codons, out-of-frame junctions, or ambiguous translated residues. V3J clonotypes were defined by identical inferred V gene, J gene, and CDR3 amino acid sequence. The percentage overlap between two repertoires was calculated by dividing the number of shared unique clonotypes by the size of the smaller repertoire. Richness of each repertoire was evaluated using RTK rarefaction, the Chao1 estimator, and Recon v2.1 estimates of unobserved clonotypes. TCRdb retrieved this table from immuneACCESS and kept in-frame rearrangements only. Not all clones are present; in checked studies, unresolved V genes account for under half, and no reason is known for the remainder. V, J and clone size are taken as reported in that table, and D and trimming were inferred from the DNA itself. The sample contains about 530,000 clones, over 75% of them found a single time. The top ten hold approximately 12% of the sample.

The germline V gene sets CDR1 to SQVTM and CDR2 to ANQGSEA. V lost 8 bases and J lost 6 bases, and the count of bases not matched to a germline gene is 5. The CDR3 numbers 11 residues from cysteine through phenylalanine. This entry keeps only the CDR3 DNA: 33 bases, framed from base 1. Donors were healthy HIV-negative adults with no recently reported acute infections or vaccinations. All donors were Caucasian adults living in Nashville, Tennessee, USA. For unsorted samples, 90 million or so PBMCs were counted and genomic DNA was extracted with the QIAamp DNA Blood Mini kit. Blood was obtained by leukapheresis, after which PBMCs were separated by Ficoll-Histopaque density gradient centrifugation and cryopreserved in liquid nitrogen vapor phase.

The TCR sequence derives from a woman aged 40-49 years in good health. Some clones in this sample may be carry-over from other donors' samples. This sequence uses TRBV29-1 and TRBJ1-2; 8 of the junction bases match TRBD1. Material for sequencing was PBMCs. The nucleotides are TGCAGCCTTAAGACAGGGGATGGCTACACCTTC. This sequence encodes CSLKTGDGYTF.